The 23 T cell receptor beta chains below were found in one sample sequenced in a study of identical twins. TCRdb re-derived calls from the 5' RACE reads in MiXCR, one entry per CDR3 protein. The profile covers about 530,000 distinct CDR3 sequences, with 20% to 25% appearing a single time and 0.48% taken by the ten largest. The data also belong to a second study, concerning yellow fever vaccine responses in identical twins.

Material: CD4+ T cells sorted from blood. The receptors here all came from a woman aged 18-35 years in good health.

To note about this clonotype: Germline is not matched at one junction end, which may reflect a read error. The CDR3 nucleotides are TGTGCCAGCAGCTTAGTGGGGCGGGAGAGGGGTACGCAGTATTTT. Amino acids: CASSLVGRERGTQYF. This rearrangement joins TRBV12-3 or TRBV12-4 to TRBJ2-3, with 7 bases matching TRBD2. The CDR3 is 15 residues long.

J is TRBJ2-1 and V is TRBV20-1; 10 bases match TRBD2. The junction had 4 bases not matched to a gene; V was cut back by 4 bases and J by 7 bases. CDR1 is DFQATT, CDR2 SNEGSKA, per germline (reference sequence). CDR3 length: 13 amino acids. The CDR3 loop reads CSATLAGVNEQFF. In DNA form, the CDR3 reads TGCAGTGCTACCCTAGCGGGAGTAAATGAGCAGTTCTTC.

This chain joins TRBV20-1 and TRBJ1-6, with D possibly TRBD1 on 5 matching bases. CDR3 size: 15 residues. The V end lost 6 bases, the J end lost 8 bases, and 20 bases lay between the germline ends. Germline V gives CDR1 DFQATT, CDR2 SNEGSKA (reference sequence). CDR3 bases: TGCAGTGCGTCACCCCTTAGGGACGGCCATTCACCCCTCCACTTT. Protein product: CSASPLRDGHSPLHF.

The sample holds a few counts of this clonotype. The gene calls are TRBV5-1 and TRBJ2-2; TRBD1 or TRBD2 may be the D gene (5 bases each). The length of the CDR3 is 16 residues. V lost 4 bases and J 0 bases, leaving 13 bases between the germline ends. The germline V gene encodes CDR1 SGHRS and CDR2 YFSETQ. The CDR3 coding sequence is TGCGCCAGCAGCCCCGAGGGGCGAGCGAACACCGGGGAGCTGTTTTTT. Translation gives CASSPEGRANTGELFF.

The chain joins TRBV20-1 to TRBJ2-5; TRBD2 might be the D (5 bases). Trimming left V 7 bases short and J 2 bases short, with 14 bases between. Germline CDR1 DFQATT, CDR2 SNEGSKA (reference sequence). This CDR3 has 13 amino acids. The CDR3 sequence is CSEQETIQETQYF. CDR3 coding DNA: TGCAGTGAGCAGGAGACTATACAAGAGACCCAGTACTTC.

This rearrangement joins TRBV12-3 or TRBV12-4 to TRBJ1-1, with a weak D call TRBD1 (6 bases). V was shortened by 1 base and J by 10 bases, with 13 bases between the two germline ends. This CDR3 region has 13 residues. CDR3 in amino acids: CASSLVGGRTAFF. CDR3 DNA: TGTGCCAGCAGTTTAGTTGGGGGGCGCACAGCTTTCTTT.

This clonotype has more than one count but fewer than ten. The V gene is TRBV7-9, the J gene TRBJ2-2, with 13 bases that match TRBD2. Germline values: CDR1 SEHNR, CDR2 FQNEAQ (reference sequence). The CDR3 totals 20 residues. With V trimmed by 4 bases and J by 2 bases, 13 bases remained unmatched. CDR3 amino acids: CASSSPPGLAGPSNTGELFF. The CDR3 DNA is TGTGCCAGCAGCTCCCCCCCGGGACTAGCGGGACCATCCAACACCGGGGAGCTGTTTTTT.

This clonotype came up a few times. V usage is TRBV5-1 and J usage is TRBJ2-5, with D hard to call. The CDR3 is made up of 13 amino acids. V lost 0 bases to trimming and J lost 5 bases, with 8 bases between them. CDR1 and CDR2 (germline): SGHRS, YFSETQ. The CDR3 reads CASSLEGTETQYF. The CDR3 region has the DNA TGCGCCAGCAGCTTGGAGGGAACTGAGACCCAGTACTTC.

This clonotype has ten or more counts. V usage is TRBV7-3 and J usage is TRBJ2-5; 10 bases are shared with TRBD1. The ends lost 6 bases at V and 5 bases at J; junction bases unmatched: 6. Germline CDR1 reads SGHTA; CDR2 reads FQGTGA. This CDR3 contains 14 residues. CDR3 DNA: TGTGCCAGCAGTCTCGACAGGGGGCGGGAGACCCAGTACTTC. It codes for CASSLDRGRETQYF. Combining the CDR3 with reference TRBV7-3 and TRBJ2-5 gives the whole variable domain GAGVSQTPSNKVTEKGKYVELRCDPISGHTALYWYRQSLGQGPEFLIYFQGTGAADDSGLPNDRFFAVRPEGSVSTLKIQRTERGDSAVYLCASSLDRGRETQYFGPGTRLLVL.

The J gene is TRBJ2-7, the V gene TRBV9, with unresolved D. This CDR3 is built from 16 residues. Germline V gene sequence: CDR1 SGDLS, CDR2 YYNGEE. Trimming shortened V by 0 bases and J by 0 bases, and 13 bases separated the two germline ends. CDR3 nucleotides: TGTGCCAGCAGCGTAGCGCCGCAGCCCAGCTCCTACGAGCAGTACTTC. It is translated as CASSVAPQPSSYEQYF.

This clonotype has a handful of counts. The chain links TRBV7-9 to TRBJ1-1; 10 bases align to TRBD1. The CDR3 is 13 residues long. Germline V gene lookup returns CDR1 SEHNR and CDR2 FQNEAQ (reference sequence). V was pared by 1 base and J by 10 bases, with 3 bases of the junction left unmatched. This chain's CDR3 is CASSLGDRGSAFF. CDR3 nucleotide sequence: TGTGCCAGCAGCTTAGGGGACAGGGGTTCAGCTTTCTTT. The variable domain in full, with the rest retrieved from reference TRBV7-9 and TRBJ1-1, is DTGVSQNPRHKITKRGQNVTFRCDPISEHNRLYWYRQTLGQGPEFLTYFQNEAQLEKSRLLSDRFSAERPKGSFSTLEIQRTEQGDSAMYLCASSLGDRGSAFFGQGTRLTVV.

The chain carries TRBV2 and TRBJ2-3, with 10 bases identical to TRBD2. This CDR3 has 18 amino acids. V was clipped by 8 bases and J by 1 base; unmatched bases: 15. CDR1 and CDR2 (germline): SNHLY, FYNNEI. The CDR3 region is CASRVRTSGLIGTDTQYF. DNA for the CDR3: TGTGCCAGCCGGGTCAGGACTAGCGGTTTGATTGGCACAGATACGCAGTATTTT.

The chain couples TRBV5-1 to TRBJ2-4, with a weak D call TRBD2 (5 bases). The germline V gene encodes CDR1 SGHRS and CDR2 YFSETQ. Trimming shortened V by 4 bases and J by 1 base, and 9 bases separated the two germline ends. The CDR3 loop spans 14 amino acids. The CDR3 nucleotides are TGCGCCAGCAGCAGTTCGGGGGCCAAAAACATTCAGTACTTC. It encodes CASSSSGAKNIQYF.

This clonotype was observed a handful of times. CDR3 residues: CSANRGETQYF. The CDR3 nucleotides are TGCAGTGCTAATAGGGGGGAGACCCAGTACTTC. The chain combines TRBV20-1 with TRBJ2-5, with D perhaps matching TRBD1 (6 bases). Trimming removed 4 bases at V and 5 bases at J, with 8 bases between. CDR3 length: 11 amino acids. The germline gives CDR1 DFQATT, CDR2 SNEGSKA (reference sequence).

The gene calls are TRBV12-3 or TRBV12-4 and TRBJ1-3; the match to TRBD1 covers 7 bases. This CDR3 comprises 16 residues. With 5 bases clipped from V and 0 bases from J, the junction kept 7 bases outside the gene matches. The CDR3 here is CASSIRDSPSGNTIYF. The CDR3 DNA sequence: TGTGCCAGCAGTATCCGGGACAGTCCCTCTGGAAACACCATATATTTT.

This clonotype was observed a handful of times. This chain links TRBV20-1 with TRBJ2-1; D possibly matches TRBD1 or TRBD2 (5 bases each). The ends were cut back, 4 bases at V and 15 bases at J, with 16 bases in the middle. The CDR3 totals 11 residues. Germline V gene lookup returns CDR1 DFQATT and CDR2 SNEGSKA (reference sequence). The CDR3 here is CSAMPRGVPFF. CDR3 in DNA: TGCAGTGCTATGCCTCGAGGGGTCCCGTTCTTC.

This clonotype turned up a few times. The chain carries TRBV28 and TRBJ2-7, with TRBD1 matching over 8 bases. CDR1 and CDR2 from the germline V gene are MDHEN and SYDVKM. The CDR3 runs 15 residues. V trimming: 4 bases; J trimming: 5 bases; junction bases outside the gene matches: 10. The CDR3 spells CASSSRGRGRDEQYV. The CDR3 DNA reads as TGTGCCAGCAGTTCCCGGGGCAGGGGGCGAGACGAGCAGTACGTC.

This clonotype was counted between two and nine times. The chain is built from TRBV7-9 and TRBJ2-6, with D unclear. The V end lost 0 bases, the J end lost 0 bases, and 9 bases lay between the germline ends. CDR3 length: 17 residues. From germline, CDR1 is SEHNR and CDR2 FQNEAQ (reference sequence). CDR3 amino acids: CASSLAVGSSGANVLTF. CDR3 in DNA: TGTGCCAGCAGCTTAGCTGTCGGATCCTCTGGGGCCAACGTCCTGACTTTC. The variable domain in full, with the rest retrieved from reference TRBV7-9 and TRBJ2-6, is DTGVSQNPRHKITKRGQNVTFRCDPISEHNRLYWYRQTLGQGPEFLTYFQNEAQLEKSRLLSDRFSAERPKGSFSTLEIQRTEQGDSAMYLCASSLAVGSSGANVLTFGAGSRLTVL.

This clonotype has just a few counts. CDR3 DNA: TGTGCCAGCAGTTTTGGGACTAGCGGGAGTGATGCCTACAATGAGCAGTTCTTC. As protein: CASSFGTSGSDAYNEQFF. The chain has TRBV11-1 and TRBJ2-1; 14 nucleotides line up with TRBD2. V shed 6 bases, J shed 2 bases, and the junction held 9 bases outside the gene matches. The CDR3 covers 18 residues. Germline-derived CDR1 and CDR2 are SGHAT and FQDESV (reference sequence).

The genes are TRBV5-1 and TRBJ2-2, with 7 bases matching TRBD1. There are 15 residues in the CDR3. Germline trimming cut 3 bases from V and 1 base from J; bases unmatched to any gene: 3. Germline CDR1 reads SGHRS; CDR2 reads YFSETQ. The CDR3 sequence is CASSYGTENTGELFF. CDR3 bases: TGCGCCAGCAGCTACGGGACAGAGAACACCGGGGAGCTGTTTTTT. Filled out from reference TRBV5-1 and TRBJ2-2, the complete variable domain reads KAGVTQTPRYLIKTRGQQVTLSCSPISGHRSVSWYQQTPGQGLQFLFEYFSETQRNKGNFPGRFSGRQFSNSRSEMNVSTLELGDSALYLCASSYGTENTGELFFGEGSRLTVL.

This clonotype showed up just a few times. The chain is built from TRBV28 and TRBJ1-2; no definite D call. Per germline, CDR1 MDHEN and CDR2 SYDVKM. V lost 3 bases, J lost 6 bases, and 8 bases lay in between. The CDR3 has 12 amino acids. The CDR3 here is CASSFSVHGYTF. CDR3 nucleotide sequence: TGTGCCAGCAGTTTTTCGGTACATGGCTACACCTTC.

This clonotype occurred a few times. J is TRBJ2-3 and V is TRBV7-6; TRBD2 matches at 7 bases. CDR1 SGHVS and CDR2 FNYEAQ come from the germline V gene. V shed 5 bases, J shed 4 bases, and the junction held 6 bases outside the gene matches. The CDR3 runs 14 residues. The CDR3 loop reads CASSPLGLADTQYF. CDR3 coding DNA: TGTGCCAGCAGCCCCCTAGGACTAGCAGATACGCAGTATTTT. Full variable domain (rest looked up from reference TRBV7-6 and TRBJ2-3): GAGVSQSPRYKVTKRGQDVALRCDPISGHVSLYWYRQALGQGPEFLTYFNYEAQQDKSGLPNDRFSAERPEGSISTLTIQRTEQRDSAMYRCASSPLGLADTQYFGPGTRLTVL.

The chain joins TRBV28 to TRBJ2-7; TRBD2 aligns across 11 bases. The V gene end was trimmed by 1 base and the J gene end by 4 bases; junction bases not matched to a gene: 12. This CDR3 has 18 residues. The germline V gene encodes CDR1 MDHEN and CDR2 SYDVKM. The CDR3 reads CASSLLTPAGTSGYEQYF. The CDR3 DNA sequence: TGTGCCAGCAGTTTATTAACCCCGGCGGGGACTAGCGGATACGAGCAGTACTTC.